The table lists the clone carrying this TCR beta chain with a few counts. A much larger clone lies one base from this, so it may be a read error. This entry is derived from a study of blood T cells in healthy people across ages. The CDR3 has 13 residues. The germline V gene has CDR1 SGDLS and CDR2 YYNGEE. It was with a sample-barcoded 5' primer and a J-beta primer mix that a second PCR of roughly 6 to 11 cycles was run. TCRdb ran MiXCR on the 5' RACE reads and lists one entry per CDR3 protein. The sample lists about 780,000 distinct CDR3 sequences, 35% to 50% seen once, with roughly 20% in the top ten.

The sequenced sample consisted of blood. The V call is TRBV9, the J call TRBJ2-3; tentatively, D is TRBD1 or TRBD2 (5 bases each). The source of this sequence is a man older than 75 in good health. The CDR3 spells CASGVGTGDTQYF. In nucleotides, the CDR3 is TGTGCCAGCGGCGTGGGGACGGGGGATACGCAGTATTTT.